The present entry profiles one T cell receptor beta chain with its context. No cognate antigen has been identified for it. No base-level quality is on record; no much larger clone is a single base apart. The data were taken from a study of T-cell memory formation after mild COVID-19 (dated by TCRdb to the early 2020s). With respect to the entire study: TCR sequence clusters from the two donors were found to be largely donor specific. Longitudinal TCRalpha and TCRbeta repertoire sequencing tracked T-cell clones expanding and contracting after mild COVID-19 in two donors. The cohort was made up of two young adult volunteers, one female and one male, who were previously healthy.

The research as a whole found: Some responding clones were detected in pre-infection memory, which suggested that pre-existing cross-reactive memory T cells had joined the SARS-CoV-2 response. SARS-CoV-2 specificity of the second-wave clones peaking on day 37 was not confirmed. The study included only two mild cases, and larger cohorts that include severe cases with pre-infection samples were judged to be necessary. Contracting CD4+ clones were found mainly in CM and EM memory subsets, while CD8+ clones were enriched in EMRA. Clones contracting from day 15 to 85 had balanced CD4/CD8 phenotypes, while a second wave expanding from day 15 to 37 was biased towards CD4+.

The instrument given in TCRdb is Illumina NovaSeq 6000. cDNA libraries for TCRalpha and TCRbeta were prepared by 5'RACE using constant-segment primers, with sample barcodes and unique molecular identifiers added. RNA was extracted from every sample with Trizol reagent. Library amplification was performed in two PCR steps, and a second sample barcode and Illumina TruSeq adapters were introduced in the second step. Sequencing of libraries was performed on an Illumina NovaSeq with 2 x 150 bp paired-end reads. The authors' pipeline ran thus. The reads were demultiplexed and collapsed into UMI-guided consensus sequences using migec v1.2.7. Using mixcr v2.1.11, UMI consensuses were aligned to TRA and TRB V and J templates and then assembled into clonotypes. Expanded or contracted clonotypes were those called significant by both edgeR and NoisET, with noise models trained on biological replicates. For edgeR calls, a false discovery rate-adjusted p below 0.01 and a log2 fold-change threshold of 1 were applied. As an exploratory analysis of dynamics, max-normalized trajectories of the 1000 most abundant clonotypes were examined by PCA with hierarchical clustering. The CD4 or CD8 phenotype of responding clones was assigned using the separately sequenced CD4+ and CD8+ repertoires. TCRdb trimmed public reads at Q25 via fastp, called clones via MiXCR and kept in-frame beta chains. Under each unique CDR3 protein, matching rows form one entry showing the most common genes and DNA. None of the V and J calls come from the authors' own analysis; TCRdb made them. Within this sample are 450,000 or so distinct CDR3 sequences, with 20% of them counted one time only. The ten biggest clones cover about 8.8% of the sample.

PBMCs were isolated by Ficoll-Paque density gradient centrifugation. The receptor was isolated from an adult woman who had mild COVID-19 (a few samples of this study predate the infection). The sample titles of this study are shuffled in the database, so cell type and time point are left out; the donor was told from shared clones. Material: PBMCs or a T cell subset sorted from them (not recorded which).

The CDR3 region reads CASSPYDSTQYF. The DNA sequence follows: TGTGCCAGCAGCCCTTACGACAGTACGCAGTATTTT. This chain is built from TRBV5-6 and TRBJ2-3; perhaps TRBD1 is the D gene, with 5 bases matching. The germline V gene provides CDR1 SGHDT and CDR2 YYEEEE. CDR3 length: 12 amino acids, cysteine to phenylalanine. Of the read, only the CDR3 DNA is kept; its 36 bases are in frame from base 1. V drops 4 bases and J drops 8 bases, leaving 11 bases in between.